The entry below gives a single T cell receptor beta chain sequence along with its context. No antigen is known for it. For TCR beta, cDNA was produced by 5'RACE template switching with UMIs. TCRdb derives one entry per CDR3 protein from the 5' RACE reads, leaving out DNA. The sample data list about 260,000 distinct CDR3 sequences. The CDR3 runs 14 residues. The V gene's germline CDR1 is KGHSH and CDR2 LQKENI. This sample was included in a study of T cells expressing NK-cell markers. The overall study: Seven of eight sequenced donors tested HCMV-seropositive; one tested seronegative.

Regarding the study as a whole: The study found dominant NKG2C+ clonotypes at roughly 1.0-7.5% of CD8+ T cells in roughly six donors.

Sequencing was done on a sample of blood T cells: a sorted CD56 or NKG2C T cell subset, CD4+ or CD8+ T cells, or bulk PBMC T cells (not recorded which). The chain carries TRBV18 and TRBJ2-1; TCRdb's D call of TRBD1 is untestable without DNA. This clonotype was sampled from a woman between 18 and 70 years old in good health. CDR3 amino acids: CASSPEYRAGEQFF.